This entry concerns a single T cell receptor (beta chain). Its specificity is not known. This record comes from a study of T cell responses to AZD1222 COVID-19 vaccine. Overall study: Pooling was applied to second doses at about 4 or about 12 weeks.

The table came from immunoSEQ multiplex PCR; TCRdb's copy has only in-frame clones and leaves some out. Of over 120,000 clones listed, just under 95% are singletons. Findings and limits, study-wide: Among AZD1222 vaccinees, only five or six were seropositive at baseline. There were repertoire samples only from the period after the peak T cell response. Spike-specific TCR breadth rose after two AZD1222 doses, and depth rose as well.

The sequencing used peripheral blood, collected on day 0 of AZD1222 vaccination. The sequence came from an adult in good health.

The CDR3 DNA sequence: TGTGCCAGCAGCCTAAGCAATCAGCCCCAGCATTTT. This codes for CASSLSNQPQHF. J is TRBJ1-5 and V is TRBV6-2 or TRBV6-3; D is unclear. There are 12 residues in the CDR3. Germline assignment: CDR1 MNHEY and CDR2 SVGEGT. Trimming cost V 6 bases and J 1 base, with 4 bases left between them.